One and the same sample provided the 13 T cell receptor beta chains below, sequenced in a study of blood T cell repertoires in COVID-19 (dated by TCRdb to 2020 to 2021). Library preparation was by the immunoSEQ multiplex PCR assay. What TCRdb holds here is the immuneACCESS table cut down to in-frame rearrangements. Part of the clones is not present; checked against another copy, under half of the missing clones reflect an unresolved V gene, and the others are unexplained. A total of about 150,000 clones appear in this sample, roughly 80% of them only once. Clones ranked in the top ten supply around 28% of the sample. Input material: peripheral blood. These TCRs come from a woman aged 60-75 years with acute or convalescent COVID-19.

The CDR3 sequence: CASSLFVSETQYF. CDR3 nucleotides: TGTGCCAGCAGCTTATTCGTGTCGGAGACCCAGTACTTC. The chain couples TRBV7-2 to TRBJ2-5, with D hard to call. V was trimmed by 2 bases and J by 5 bases, leaving 9 bases between them. There are 13 residues in the CDR3. Germline lookup yields CDR1 SGHTA and CDR2 FQGNSA.

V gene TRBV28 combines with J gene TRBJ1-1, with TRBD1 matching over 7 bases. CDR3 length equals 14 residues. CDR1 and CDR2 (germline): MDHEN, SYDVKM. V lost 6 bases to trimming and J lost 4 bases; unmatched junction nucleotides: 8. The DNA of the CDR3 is TGTGCCAGCAGACTCCAGGGGGTGAGCACTGAAGCTTTCTTT. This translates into CASRLQGVSTEAFF. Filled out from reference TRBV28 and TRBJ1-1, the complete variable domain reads DVKVTQSSRYLVKRTGEKVFLECVQDMDHENMFWYRQDPGLGLRLIYFSYDVKMKEKGDIPEGYSVSREKKERFSLILESASTNQTSMYLCASRLQGVSTEAFFGQGTRLTVV.

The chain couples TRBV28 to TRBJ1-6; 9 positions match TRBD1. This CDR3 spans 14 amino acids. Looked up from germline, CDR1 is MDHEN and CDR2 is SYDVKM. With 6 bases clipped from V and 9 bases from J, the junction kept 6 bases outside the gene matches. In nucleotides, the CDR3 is TGTGCCAGCAGCCGACAGGGGGGGAGTTCACCCCTCCACTTT. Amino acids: CASSRQGGSSPLHF.

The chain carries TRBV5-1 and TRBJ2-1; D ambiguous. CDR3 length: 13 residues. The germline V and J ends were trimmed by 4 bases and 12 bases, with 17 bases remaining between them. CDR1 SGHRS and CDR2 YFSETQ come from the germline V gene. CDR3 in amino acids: CASSLDPQSGQFF. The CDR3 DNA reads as TGCGCCAGCAGCCTGGACCCTCAATCGGGGCAGTTCTTC.

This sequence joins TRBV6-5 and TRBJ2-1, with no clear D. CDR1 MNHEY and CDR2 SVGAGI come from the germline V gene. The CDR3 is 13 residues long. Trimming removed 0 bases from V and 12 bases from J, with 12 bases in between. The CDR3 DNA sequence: TGTGCCAGCAGTTACTCGAACCGACTCGGGCAGTTCTTC. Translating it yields CASSYSNRLGQFF.

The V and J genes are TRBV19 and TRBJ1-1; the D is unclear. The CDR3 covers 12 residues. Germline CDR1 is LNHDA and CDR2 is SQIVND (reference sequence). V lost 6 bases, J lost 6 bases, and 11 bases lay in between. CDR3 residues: CASRSGISEAFF. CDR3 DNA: TGTGCCAGTAGGTCGGGGATATCTGAAGCTTTCTTT. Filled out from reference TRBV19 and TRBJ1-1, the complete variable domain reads DGGITQSPKYLFRKEGQNVTLSCEQNLNHDAMYWYRQDPGQGLRLIYYSQIVNDFQKGDIAEGYSVSREKKESFPLTVTSAQKNPTAFYLCASRSGISEAFFGQGTRLTVV.

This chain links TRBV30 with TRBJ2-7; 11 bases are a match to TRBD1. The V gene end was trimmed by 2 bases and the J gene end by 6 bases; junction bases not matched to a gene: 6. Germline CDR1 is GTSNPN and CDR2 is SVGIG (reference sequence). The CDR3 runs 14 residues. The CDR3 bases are TGTGCCTGGAGTCTGGGACAGGGGGTAGTCGAGCAGTACTTC. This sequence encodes CAWSLGQGVVEQYF.

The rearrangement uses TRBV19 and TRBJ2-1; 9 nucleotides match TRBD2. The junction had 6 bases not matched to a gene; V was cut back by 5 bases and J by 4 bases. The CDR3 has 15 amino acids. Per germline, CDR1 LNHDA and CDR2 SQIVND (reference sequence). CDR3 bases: TGTGCCAGTAGTTCGGCGGGGGGGAAATACAATGAGCAGTTCTTC. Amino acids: CASSSAGGKYNEQFF.

CDR3 in DNA: TGTGCCAGTAGCCTCCCAGGGGAAAAACTGTTTTTT. Encoded protein: CASSLPGEKLFF. V usage is TRBV19 and J usage is TRBJ1-4; perhaps TRBD1 as D (5 bases). V was shortened by 6 bases and J by 8 bases, with 10 bases between the two germline ends. The germline V gene has CDR1 LNHDA and CDR2 SQIVND (reference sequence). The CDR3 extends over 12 amino acids.

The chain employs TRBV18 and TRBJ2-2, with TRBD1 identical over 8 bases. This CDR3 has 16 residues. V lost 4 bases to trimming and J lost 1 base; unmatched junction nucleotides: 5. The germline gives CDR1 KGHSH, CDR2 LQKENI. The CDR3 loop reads CASSRMGTGNTGELFF. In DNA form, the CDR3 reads TGTGCCAGCTCACGTATGGGGACAGGGAACACCGGGGAGCTGTTTTTT. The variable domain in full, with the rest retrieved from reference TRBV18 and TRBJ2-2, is NAGVMQNPRHLVRRRGQEARLRCSPMKGHSHVYWYRQLPEEGLKFMVYLQKENIIDESGMPKERFSAEFPKEGPSILRIQQVVRGDSAAYFCASSRMGTGNTGELFFGEGSRLTVL.

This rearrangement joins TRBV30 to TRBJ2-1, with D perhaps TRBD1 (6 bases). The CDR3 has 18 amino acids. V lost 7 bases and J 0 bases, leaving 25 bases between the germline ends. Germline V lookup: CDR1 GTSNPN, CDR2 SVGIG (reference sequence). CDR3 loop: CASSLGTPIVYSYNEQFF. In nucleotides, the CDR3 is TGTGCCTCCAGCTTGGGGACACCCATAGTCTACTCCTACAATGAGCAGTTCTTC.

DNA of the CDR3: TGTGCCAGCAGCTTGACCGGGACACTAAACCAAAAAAGCAATCAGCCCCAGCATTTT. This translates into CASSLTGTLNQKSNQPQHF. The V and J genes are TRBV28 and TRBJ1-5; tentative D call: TRBD1 (6 bases). The CDR3 is 19 residues long. Germline CDR1 and CDR2: MDHEN and SYDVKM. Trimming removed 6 bases at V and 1 base at J, with 25 bases between. Looking up the rest from reference TRBV28 and TRBJ1-5 gives the full variable domain: DVKVTQSSRYLVKRTGEKVFLECVQDMDHENMFWYRQDPGLGLRLIYFSYDVKMKEKGDIPEGYSVSREKKERFSLILESASTNQTSMYLCASSLTGTLNQKSNQPQHFGDGTRLSIL.

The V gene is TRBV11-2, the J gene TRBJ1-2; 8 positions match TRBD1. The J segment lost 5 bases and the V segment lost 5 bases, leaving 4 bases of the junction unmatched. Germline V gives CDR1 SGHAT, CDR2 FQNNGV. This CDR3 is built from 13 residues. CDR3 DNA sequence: TGTGCCAGCAGCAAGGACAGGGTTTATGGCTACACCTTC. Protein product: CASSKDRVYGYTF.